The 31 T cell receptor beta chains listed next were all sequenced from one sample in a study of cytomegalovirus exposure and HLA in healthy donors. PCR employed 60 Vbeta and 13 Jbeta primers. Generated by immunoSEQ multiplex PCR, the TCRdb table keeps only in-frame clones and is missing some. The data contain approximately 260,000 clones, 85% to 95% of them singletons. Sequencing input: PBMCs. These receptors were obtained from a girl aged 2 to 9 in good health and CMV-seronegative.

The table lists this clone with a count of one. The rearrangement uses TRBV9 and TRBJ1-2; D not certain. Between the trimmed V and J ends, which lost 1 base and 4 bases, there was a span of 14 bases. The germline V gene encodes CDR1 SGDLS and CDR2 YYNGEE. The CDR3 contains 15 residues. The CDR3 DNA sequence: TGTGCCAGCAGCGTATTAGACTCGGGATCCTATGGCTACACCTTC. Its translation: CASSVLDSGSYGYTF.

The chain is built from TRBV20-1 and TRBJ2-7; D unresolved. Germline V gene data show CDR1 as DFQATT and CDR2 as SNEGSKA (reference sequence). Trimming removed 7 bases from V and 1 base from J, with 8 bases in between. The CDR3 has 11 amino acids. Here the CDR3 DNA reads TGCAGTGGAACGACTTCCTACGAGCAGTACTTC. This encodes CSGTTSYEQYF.

DNA of the CDR3: TGCGCCAGCAGTACGGGACAGTCGAATAGCAATCAGCCCCAGCATTTT. Protein: CASSTGQSNSNQPQHF. The rearrangement links TRBV23-1 to TRBJ1-5; 7 bases are a match to TRBD1. TRBV23-1 is an ORF, and what it does is uncertain. This CDR3 contains 16 residues. After removal of 5 bases from V and 0 bases from J, the junction contained 7 bases not matched to a gene.

V is TRBV18 and J is TRBJ2-7, with D unclear. V lost 3 bases, J lost 4 bases, and 10 bases lay in between. This CDR3 has 13 residues. Germline V lookup: CDR1 KGHSH, CDR2 LQKENI. CDR3 protein: CASSPLTEYEQYF. In DNA, the CDR3 is TGTGCCAGCTCACCCCTCACCGAGTACGAGCAGTACTTC.

The chain uses TRBV2 and TRBJ2-1; D not resolved. This CDR3 has 11 residues. Germline V CDR1 and CDR2: SNHLY, FYNNEI. The V end was cut by 7 bases, the J end by 9 bases, with 10 bases between. The CDR3 spells CASIIRSEQFF. The CDR3 region has the DNA TGTGCCAGCATAATTCGTAGTGAGCAGTTCTTC. The variable domain in full, with the rest retrieved from reference TRBV2 and TRBJ2-1, is EPEVTQTPSHQVTQMGQEVILRCVPISNHLYFYWYRQILGQKVEFLVSFYNNEISEKSEIFDDQFSVERPDGSNFTLKIRSTKLEDSAMYFCASIIRSEQFFGPGTRLTVL.

The chain recombines TRBV6-1 with TRBJ2-3; 10 bases match TRBD2. The J segment lost 2 bases and the V segment lost 4 bases, leaving 6 bases of the junction unmatched. Germline-derived CDR1 and CDR2 are MNHNS and SASEGT. The CDR3 is 16 amino acids. CDR3 protein: CASSVKAGGFTDTQYF. In DNA form, the CDR3 reads TGTGCCAGCAGTGTGAAAGCGGGGGGGTTCACAGATACGCAGTATTTT.

The chain employs TRBV27 and TRBJ2-1, with 7 bases lining up with TRBD1. The germline CDR1 and CDR2 sequences are MNHEY and SMNVEV (reference sequence). The CDR3 extends over 12 amino acids. The trim removed 5 bases at V and 6 bases at J, leaving 1 base unmatched. The CDR3 bases are TGTGCCAGCAGTAGGGGGCTCAATGAGCAGTTCTTC. It specifies CASSRGLNEQFF.

The chain links TRBV4-1 to TRBJ2-3, with 10 bases aligning to TRBD2. With 4 bases clipped from V and 2 bases from J, the junction kept 3 bases outside the gene matches. The germline V gene encodes CDR1 MGHRA and CDR2 YSYEKL. The CDR3 length is 15 residues. CDR3 sequence (DNA): TGCGCCAGCAGCCTTCTAGCGGGAGACACAGATACGCAGTATTTT. It specifies CASSLLAGDTDTQYF.

This sequence joins TRBV13 and TRBJ2-4; 14 bases match TRBD2. CDR3 length: 15 amino acids. CDR1 and CDR2 from the germline V gene are PRHDT and FYEKMQ (reference sequence). V shed 5 bases and J 8 bases; nucleotides not matched to a gene: 5. This CDR3 is CASSQGTSGGYIQYF. The CDR3 DNA reads TGTGCCAGCAGCCAAGGGACTAGCGGGGGTTACATTCAGTACTTC.

The V call is TRBV19, the J call TRBJ1-5; 11 positions match TRBD1. J lost 6 bases, V lost 0 bases, and 7 bases had no gene match. The CDR3 totals 17 residues. Germline V lookup: CDR1 LNHDA, CDR2 SQIVND (reference sequence). CDR3 DNA: TGTGCCAGTAGTATAGATCTTGGACAGGGGGCAGGTCAGCCCCAGCATTTT. Translated: CASSIDLGQGAGQPQHF.

The chain carries TRBV28 and TRBJ2-7, with a possible D match to TRBD1 (5 bases). Trimming cost V 2 bases and J 2 bases, with 7 bases left between them. Per germline, CDR1 MDHEN and CDR2 SYDVKM. The CDR3 totals 13 residues. The CDR3 reads CASSLGRAYEQYF. CDR3 nucleotide sequence: TGTGCCAGCAGTTTAGGCAGGGCCTACGAGCAGTACTTC.

This chain's CDR3 is CASSPFAVGGTYNEQFF. The CDR3, as DNA: TGTGCCAGCAGCCCCTTCGCTGTGGGGGGGACCTACAATGAGCAGTTCTTC. The J gene is TRBJ2-1, the V gene TRBV7-3; 7 nucleotides agree with TRBD2. V was clipped by 5 bases and J by 2 bases; unmatched bases: 12. The CDR3 extends over 17 amino acids. Per germline, CDR1 SGHTA and CDR2 FQGTGA.

The rearrangement joins TRBV5-1 to TRBJ2-7; possible D gene TRBD1, 6 bases. The germline V gene has CDR1 SGHRS and CDR2 YFSETQ. This CDR3 region has 16 residues. V was cut by 2 bases and J by 0 bases, with 15 bases left in between. The CDR3 here is CASSFDTGIGSYEQYF. The CDR3 nucleotides are TGCGCCAGCAGCTTCGATACAGGGATCGGCTCCTACGAGCAGTACTTC.

The V call is TRBV28, the J call TRBJ2-7; D is unclear. V lost 4 bases, J lost 0 bases, and 4 bases lay in between. CDR3 size: 12 residues. Germline V gene sequence: CDR1 MDHEN, CDR2 SYDVKM. The CDR3 is CASSSLSYEQYF. For the CDR3, the DNA is TGTGCCAGCAGTTCCCTCTCCTACGAGCAGTACTTC.

The CDR3 DNA follows: TGCGCCAGCAGTATCGATTACCGGGAGGGCTACGAGCAGTACTTC. The encoded protein is CASSIDYREGYEQYF. The chain joins TRBV5-1 to TRBJ2-5, with 8 bases lining up with TRBD2. The DNA matches TRBJ2-7 better at its end, which makes the J call doubtful. CDR1 is SGHRS, CDR2 YFSETQ, per germline. The CDR3 totals 15 residues.

Only one count was recorded for this clone. In nucleotides, the CDR3 is TGTGCCAGCAGCTTAGAGCTGGTCGGCGAGCAGTACTTC. Its translation is CASSLELVGEQYF. This chain links TRBV7-8 with TRBJ2-7; no firm D call. V was cut by 1 base and J by 6 bases, with 10 bases left in between. The CDR3 has 13 amino acids. Germline loops: CDR1 SGHVS, CDR2 FQNEAQ.

The CDR3 here is CASSDMNTEAFF. The CDR3 DNA follows: TGTGCCAGCAGTGACATGAACACTGAAGCTTTCTTT. The chain links TRBV25-1 to TRBJ1-1; unclear D gene. The germline V and J ends were trimmed by 3 bases and 0 bases, with 2 bases remaining between them. This CDR3 has 12 residues. Germline V CDR1 and CDR2: MGHDK, SYGVNS.

This clone was detected once. V and J are TRBV11-2 and TRBJ2-7; 13 bases are shared with TRBD2. CDR1 is SGHAT, CDR2 FQNNGV, per germline. J was trimmed by 6 bases and V by 1 base; bases with no gene match: 0. The CDR3 totals 14 residues. The CDR3 sequence: CASSLGTSGSEQYF. CDR3 DNA: TGTGCCAGCAGCTTAGGGACTAGCGGGAGCGAGCAGTACTTC.

This clone was picked up one time. This chain links TRBV4-2 with TRBJ2-7; 10 bases align to TRBD1. Germline loops: CDR1 LGHNA, CDR2 YNFKEQ. Trimming cost V 0 bases and J 5 bases; bases outside gene matches: 7. The CDR3 sequence is 16 residues long. As DNA, the CDR3 is TGTGCCAGCAGCCAAGATAGACGGACAGGGGGGAACGAGCAGTACTTC. Residues: CASSQDRRTGGNEQYF.

This sequence joins TRBV11-2 and TRBJ1-1, with 7 bases matching TRBD1. V gave up 5 bases and J gave up 6 bases; unmatched junction bases: 6. The CDR3 consists of 13 residues. The germline CDR1 and CDR2 sequences are SGHAT and FQNNGV. The CDR3 is CASSEGQWSEAFF. CDR3 nucleotides: TGTGCCAGCAGCGAGGGACAGTGGTCTGAAGCTTTCTTT.

The J gene is TRBJ2-7, the V gene TRBV5-6; weak D call: TRBD1 (5 bases). This CDR3 region has 14 residues. V was trimmed by 2 bases and J by 2 bases, leaving 11 bases between them. Germline-derived CDR1 and CDR2 are SGHDT and YYEEEE. The CDR3 coding sequence is TGTGCCAGCAGCTTAGGGGCGGAGACCTACGAGCAGTACTTC. Its protein product is CASSLGAETYEQYF.

This sequence joins TRBV28 and TRBJ2-2, with D possibly being TRBD1 (6 bases). V lost 6 bases to trimming and J lost 9 bases, with 11 bases between them. The length of the CDR3 is 12 residues. Germline CDR1 and CDR2: MDHEN and SYDVKM. This CDR3 is CASSRTVRELFF. CDR3 in DNA: TGTGCCAGCAGCCGGACAGTCCGGGAGCTGTTTTTT. Full variable domain (remainder filled in from reference TRBV28 and TRBJ2-2): DVKVTQSSRYLVKRTGEKVFLECVQDMDHENMFWYRQDPGLGLRLIYFSYDVKMKEKGDIPEGYSVSREKKERFSLILESASTNQTSMYLCASSRTVRELFFGEGSRLTVL.

V gene TRBV19 combines with J gene TRBJ2-1; D is possibly TRBD2 (6 bases). Trimming cost V 1 base and J 0 bases, with 13 bases left between them. CDR1 is LNHDA, CDR2 SQIVND, per germline (reference sequence). CDR3 length equals 17 residues. The CDR3 DNA sequence: TGTGCCAGTAGTATAGCTGGGACTGCGAGCTCCTACAATGAGCAGTTCTTC. Protein sequence: CASSIAGTASSYNEQFF.

This sequence joins TRBV19 and TRBJ2-2, with TRBD1 as a possible D gene (6 bases). CDR3 length: 15 amino acids. The germline CDR1 and CDR2 sequences are LNHDA and SQIVND (reference sequence). V was cut by 5 bases and J by 3 bases, with 13 bases left in between. The CDR3 DNA sequence: TGTGCCAGTAGTGGTGGGGGCCGGGACACCGGGGAGCTGTTTTTT. This sequence encodes CASSGGGRDTGELFF.

Comment on this clone: The same CDR3 can be traced to other DNA sequences in this sample. The J gene is TRBJ2-5, the V gene TRBV11-2; 8 positions match TRBD2. Germline CDR1 is SGHAT and CDR2 is FQNNGV. V lost 2 bases, J lost 4 bases, and 12 bases stayed unmatched. The CDR3 consists of 17 residues. The CDR3 sequence: CASSLLSGLVVVETQYF. CDR3 DNA sequence: TGTGCCAGCAGCTTACTATCGGGACTAGTTGTTGTAGAGACCCAGTACTTC.

V usage is TRBV30 and J usage is TRBJ1-5; tentative D call: TRBD1 (6 bases). V lost 0 bases and J 4 bases, leaving 13 bases between the germline ends. Germline lookup yields CDR1 GTSNPN and CDR2 SVGIG (reference sequence). This CDR3 comprises 15 residues. As DNA, the CDR3 is TGTGCCTGGAGTGTGGCCAGGGGCCTTAATCAGCCCCAGCATTTT. It yields the protein CAWSVARGLNQPQHF.

Only one count was recorded for this clone. V is TRBV20-1 and J is TRBJ1-1; 9 positions agree with TRBD1. The CDR3 runs 11 residues. V dropped 7 bases and J dropped 6; count of bases not matched to a gene: 3. Germline CDR1 DFQATT, CDR2 SNEGSKA (reference sequence). CDR3 sequence: CSVGTGPEAFF. DNA for the CDR3: TGCAGTGTCGGGACAGGGCCTGAAGCTTTCTTT.

The chain joins TRBV10-1 to TRBJ2-7, with D tentatively TRBD2 (6 bases). The V gene lost 4 bases and the J gene lost 7 bases, with 11 bases spanning the gap. CDR1 is WNHNN, CDR2 SYGVQD, per germline (reference sequence). This CDR3 is 12 amino acids long. DNA of the CDR3: TGCGCCAGCAGTGGAGGGGCGGGAGAGCAGTACTTC. It is translated as CASSGGAGEQYF.

V and J are TRBV5-4 and TRBJ2-7, with D unresolved. Trimming shortened V by 1 base and J by 4 bases, and 6 bases separated the two germline ends. The germline V gene has CDR1 SGHNT and CDR2 YYREEE (reference sequence). CDR3 length equals 12 residues. The CDR3 loop is CASSLNQYEQYF. CDR3 sequence (DNA): TGTGCCAGCAGCTTGAATCAGTACGAGCAGTACTTC.

This clone was seen a single time. This chain uses TRBV10-2 with TRBJ2-3, with 12 bases identical to TRBD2. Per germline, CDR1 WSHSY and CDR2 SAAADI. The V and J ends lost 6 bases and 0 bases, in that order; junction bases with no gene match: 4. This CDR3 spans 16 amino acids. CDR3 sequence (DNA): TGCGCCAGCAGCGCCGGGACTAGCGGGAGCACAGATACGCAGTATTTT. It yields the protein CASSAGTSGSTDTQYF.

DNA for the CDR3: TGTGCCAGCAGCTCGGGACTAGCCTACGAGCAGTACTTC. Amino acid sequence: CASSSGLAYEQYF. The chain has TRBV9 and TRBJ2-7; TRBD2 agrees at 8 bases. Germline CDR1 reads SGDLS; CDR2 reads YYNGEE. V dropped 4 bases and J dropped 2; count of bases not matched to a gene: 2. The CDR3 spans 13 residues.